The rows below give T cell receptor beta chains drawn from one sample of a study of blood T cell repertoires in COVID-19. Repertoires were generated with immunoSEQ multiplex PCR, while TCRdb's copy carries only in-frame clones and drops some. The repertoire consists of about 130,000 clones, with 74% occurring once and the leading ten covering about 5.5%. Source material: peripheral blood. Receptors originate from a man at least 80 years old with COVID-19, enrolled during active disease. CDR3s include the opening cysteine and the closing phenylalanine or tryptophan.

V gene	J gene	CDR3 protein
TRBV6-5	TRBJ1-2	CASRNGQTDYGYTF
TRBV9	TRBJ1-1	CASSSTGEAFF
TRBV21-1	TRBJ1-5	CASSKEFLSAQHF
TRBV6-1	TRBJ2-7	CASSEGLAGGAYEQYF
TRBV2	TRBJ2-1	CASKRGLAGISYNEQFF
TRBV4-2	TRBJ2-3	CASSQEGASGRGDTQYF
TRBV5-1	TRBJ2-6	CASSSGGANVLTF
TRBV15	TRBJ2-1	CATSTRTSGNPYNEQFF
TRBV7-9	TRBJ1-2	CASNLLGVGAGYTF
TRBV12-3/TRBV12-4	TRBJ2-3	CASSFSEEDTQYF
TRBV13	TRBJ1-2	CASSLLQGAFGSDGYTF
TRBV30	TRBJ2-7	CAWSDRIGEYPGLASHYEQYF
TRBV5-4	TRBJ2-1	CASSLEASGYNEQFF